This T cell receptor (beta chain) is drawn from a study of cytomegalovirus exposure and HLA in healthy donors. Study details: Tens of millions of unique TCRs from HLA-typed donors made up an early data release. Findings and caveats of the study: Excluded: some indistinguishable V segments such as TRBV6-2 and TRBV6-3.

Of note for this clone: The antigen is unknown.

Deletions cut 4 bases from V and 6 bases from J, with 12 bases between. The CDR3 totals 13 residues. Germline V gene data show CDR1 as LGHNA and CDR2 as YNFKEQ. With 60 Vbeta and 13 Jbeta primers, the PCR was carried out. Sequencing was performed with immunoSEQ multiplex PCR; in TCRdb, only in-frame clones are kept and a portion is missing. The table lists 100,000 to 150,000 clones, roughly four fifths of them singletons. This TCR came from a woman aged 35 to 49 in good health and CMV-seropositive. Input material: PBMCs. V gene TRBV4-2 combines with J gene TRBJ2-5; D possibly corresponds to TRBD1 (5 bases). In DNA, the CDR3 is TGTGCCAGCAGCCCCCCGAACAGGAAGACCCAGTACTTC. Translating it yields CASSPPNRKTQYF.